This paragraph covers one TCR beta chain sequence. Its cognate antigen is unknown. This specimen belongs to a study of blood T cells in healthy people across ages. Primed by a sample-barcoded 5' primer and a J-beta primer mix, a second PCR proceeded for roughly 6 to 12 cycles. Any given sample supplied a minimum of 3 million CDR3-containing paired-end reads. From the 5' RACE reads, TCRdb called clonotypes with MiXCR, one entry per CDR3 protein. This repertoire shows fewer than 2,000,000 distinct CDR3 sequences, 30% to 35% found once; its top ten account for around 11%. The authors isolated at least 6.5 million PBMCs per sample. General study findings and limits: Changes in expanded clonotypes were possibly confounded, as the CMV status of donors was unknown. Estimates based on one million T cells were treated as lower bounds.

Trimming took 4 bases from V and 5 from J; bases not matched to a gene: 10. Germline CDR1 LGHDT, CDR2 YNNKEL (reference sequence). This CDR3 comprises 17 residues. The chain is built from TRBV3-1 and TRBJ2-3; 12 nucleotides align to TRBD1. This clonotype was obtained from a woman aged 30 to 39 in good health. Sequencing input: blood. Written as DNA, the CDR3 is TGTGCCAGCAGCCTCTCCGCCGGGACAGGGGGCAGAGATACGCAGTATTTT. Translated, it gives CASSLSAGTGGRDTQYF.